What follows is one TCR beta chain and its context. Its antigen is as yet unknown. The sample belongs to a study of cytomegalovirus exposure and HLA in healthy donors. General observations from the study: Sequencing artifact likely explains a cluster of highly shared sequence variants. An analysis was carried out later, and it reportedly showed fewer N-insertions in an Asian-associated ancestry cluster than the roughly 670-donor mean.

The study ran its PCR with 60 Vbeta and 13 Jbeta primers. Some clones are missing from TCRdb's copy, which holds only in-frame ones; the method was immunoSEQ multiplex PCR. The sample has 150,000 to 200,000 clones; more than 60% are singletons. Germline assignment: CDR1 SGHNT and CDR2 YYREEE (reference sequence). There are 11 residues in the CDR3. Trimming removed 0 bases at V and 8 bases at J, with 6 bases between. Sequenced sample: PBMCs. The chain recombines TRBV5-4 with TRBJ2-7; D unclear. The TCR was taken from a man younger than 35 in good health and CMV-seropositive. CDR3 coding DNA: TGTGCCAGCAGCTTGGGGCCCAAGCAGTACTTC. Residues: CASSLGPKQYF.